Below, 21 T cell receptor beta chains from the same sample are listed, as sequenced in a study of identifying expanded T cells in peripheral blood. TCRdb keeps only in-frame clones here, not all; method: immunoSEQ multiplex PCR. The table has 100,000 or so clones, around 90% seen once. Sequencing was carried out using blood. All receptors derive from a person aged 18 to 69 in good health.

CDR3 coding DNA: TGTGCCATCAGTGAAAGCAAGTGGGCCACTGAAGCTTTCTTT. Protein: CAISESKWATEAFF. The rearrangement links TRBV10-3 to TRBJ1-1, with no clear D. The CDR3 has 14 residues. The germline V gene encodes CDR1 ENHRY and CDR2 SYGVKD. V lost 3 bases and J 4 bases, leaving 12 bases between the germline ends.

This rearrangement joins TRBV7-8 to TRBJ1-3; no definite D call. The CDR3 runs 15 residues. Germline values: CDR1 SGHVS, CDR2 FQNEAQ. V lost 6 bases and J 0 bases, leaving 12 bases between the germline ends. The CDR3 coding sequence is TGTGCCAGCAGTTCCCTGGGTGCCTCTGGAAACACCATATATTTT. Translating gives CASSSLGASGNTIYF.

The chain has TRBV11-2 and TRBJ1-4; 9 bases match TRBD1. The CDR3 covers 15 residues. CDR1 and CDR2 from the germline V gene are SGHAT and FQNNGV. V was pared by 3 bases and J by 6 bases, with 5 bases of the junction left unmatched. This CDR3 is CASSFGRQGDEKLFF. The CDR3, as DNA: TGTGCCAGCAGCTTTGGCCGACAGGGGGATGAAAAACTGTTTTTT.

V gene TRBV18 combines with J gene TRBJ2-1; 9 bases are a match to TRBD1. V lost 2 bases to trimming and J lost 1 base; unmatched junction nucleotides: 0. Germline CDR1 and CDR2: KGHSH and LQKENI. This CDR3 has 15 amino acids. The CDR3 DNA is TGTGCCAGCTCACCAGGGACAGGGTCCTACAATGAGCAGTTCTTC. Amino acid sequence: CASSPGTGSYNEQFF. Filled out from reference TRBV18 and TRBJ2-1, the complete variable domain reads NAGVMQNPRHLVRRRGQEARLRCSPMKGHSHVYWYRQLPEEGLKFMVYLQKENIIDESGMPKERFSAEFPKEGPSILRIQQVVRGDSAAYFCASSPGTGSYNEQFFGPGTRLTVL.

The chain has TRBV6-6 and TRBJ1-5; 7 bases line up with TRBD1. The CDR3 is 16 amino acids. Germline CDR1 MNHNY, CDR2 SVGAGI (reference sequence). V was clipped by 7 bases and J by 0 bases; unmatched bases: 9. The CDR3 sequence: CASTGTARYSNQPQHF. The DNA for the CDR3 is TGTGCCAGCACCGGGACAGCCCGGTATAGCAATCAGCCCCAGCATTTT.

This clone was recorded a few times. DNA of the CDR3: TGTGCCAGCAGGATGGGGGTAGGGCCGTCCCGACCCCTCCACTTT. Protein product: CASRMGVGPSRPLHF. This chain connects TRBV25-1 to TRBJ1-6; weak D call: TRBD1 (5 bases). Deletions cut 6 bases from V and 12 bases from J, with 21 bases between. CDR1 is MGHDK, CDR2 SYGVNS, per germline. The CDR3 length is 15 residues.

V is TRBV18 and J is TRBJ2-3; the D call may be TRBD1 or TRBD2 (6 bases each). Germline CDR1 is KGHSH and CDR2 is LQKENI. V lost 2 bases to trimming and J lost 4 bases, with 13 bases between them. This CDR3 region has 15 residues. CDR3 sequence reads: CASSPGGRSPDTQYF. The CDR3 bases are TGTGCCAGCTCACCAGGGGGGCGTAGTCCAGATACGCAGTATTTT.

The chain recombines TRBV14 with TRBJ1-1; D remains unclear. Germline V gene sequence: CDR1 SGHDN, CDR2 FVKESK. Deletions cut 3 bases from V and 4 bases from J, with 9 bases between. This CDR3 contains 13 residues. CDR3 sequence (DNA): TGTGCCAGCAGCCAGCAGGAACCCACTGAAGCTTTCTTT. Protein: CASSQQEPTEAFF.

With respect to this clone: The junction and the germline gene differ at one end; a read error may be behind it. This chain joins TRBV4-3 and TRBJ1-3; D may be TRBD1 (6 bases). CDR1 is LGHNA, CDR2 YSLEER, per germline. The CDR3 contains 16 residues. CDR3: CASSQDLGGGGNAIYF. The CDR3 nucleotides are TGCGCCAGCAGCCAAGATTTGGGGGGCGGTGGAAACGCCATATATTTT.

This chain links TRBV29-1 with TRBJ2-3; D is possibly TRBD1 or TRBD2 (6 bases each). CDR1 is SQVTM and CDR2 is ANQGSEA in the germline V gene. CDR3 length: 16 residues. V gave up 2 bases and J gave up 2 bases, with 17 bases separating them. Written as DNA, the CDR3 is TGCAGCGTTGAAAGGGGGGCCGGGGGATTCACAGATACGCAGTATTTT. Translated: CSVERGAGGFTDTQYF.

The V gene is TRBV6-4, the J gene TRBJ2-7, with no clear D. CDR3 length equals 13 residues. V was shortened by 11 bases and J by 5 bases, with 19 bases between the two germline ends. Per germline, CDR1 MRHNA and CDR2 SNTAGT. The DNA for the CDR3 is TGTGCCCGGGTCCTCTTCGAGATGGACGAGCAGTACTTC. This translates into CARVLFEMDEQYF.

Details on this clone: This CDR3 is also generated by other DNA sequences in the sample. The chain joins TRBV7-2 to TRBJ2-3, with a possible D match to TRBD2 (5 bases). V was cut by 0 bases and J by 1 base, with 5 bases left in between. Germline V gives CDR1 SGHTA, CDR2 FQGNSA. The CDR3 extends over 14 amino acids. The CDR3 DNA follows: TGTGCCAGCAGCTTAGCCGGGGGCACAGATACGCAGTATTTT. Protein sequence: CASSLAGGTDTQYF.

The V and J genes are TRBV19 and TRBJ1-2; 11 bases match TRBD1. The V and J ends lost 3 bases and 8 bases, in that order; junction bases with no gene match: 11. Germline values: CDR1 LNHDA, CDR2 SQIVND (reference sequence). The length of the CDR3 is 16 residues. CDR3 bases: TGTGCCAGTAGTATTCCGGACAGGGGGCCGGTTCGGGGCTACACCTTC. Its translation: CASSIPDRGPVRGYTF. The whole variable domain, filled in from reference TRBV19 and TRBJ1-2, reads DGGITQSPKYLFRKEGQNVTLSCEQNLNHDAMYWYRQDPGQGLRLIYYSQIVNDFQKGDIAEGYSVSREKKESFPLTVTSAQKNPTAFYLCASSIPDRGPVRGYTFGSGTRLTVV.

The chain recombines TRBV21-1 with TRBJ2-7; the table's TRBD1 call for D was not verified on the DNA. TRBV21-1 is a pseudogene segment. CDR3 length: 13 amino acids. Here the CDR3 DNA reads TGTGCCAGCAGGGGACAGGTTGGTTTCGAGCAGTACTTC. This translates into CASRGQVGFEQYF.

This clone was found once. The chain has TRBV4-2 and TRBJ2-5, with D maybe TRBD1 (5 bases). The CDR3 has 14 residues. In germline, CDR1 is LGHNA, CDR2 YNFKEQ. Trimming stripped 8 bases from V and 5 bases from J, with 18 bases between. The CDR3 sequence: CASGRKGLQETQYF. The CDR3 DNA reads TGTGCCAGCGGTAGGAAGGGGCTTCAGGAGACCCAGTACTTC.

V is TRBV5-1 and J is TRBJ2-2; TRBD1 matches 11 bases. The CDR3 contains 14 residues. Trimming at V came to 4 bases and at J to 10 bases, leaving 6 bases not matched to a gene. Germline V gene sequence: CDR1 SGHRS, CDR2 YFSETQ. CDR3 nucleotide sequence: TGCGCCAGCAGCGTCGGGACAGGGGGTATGGAGCTGTTTTTT. It translates to CASSVGTGGMELFF. Filled out from reference TRBV5-1 and TRBJ2-2, the complete variable domain reads KAGVTQTPRYLIKTRGQQVTLSCSPISGHRSVSWYQQTPGQGLQFLFEYFSETQRNKGNFPGRFSGRQFSNSRSEMNVSTLELGDSALYLCASSVGTGGMELFFGEGSRLTVL.

Only one count was recorded for this clone. The rearrangement joins TRBV19 to TRBJ2-5; 8 nucleotides line up with TRBD1. The CDR3 contains 13 residues. The V segment lost 2 bases and the J segment 4 bases; nucleotides outside the gene matches: 0. In germline, CDR1 is LNHDA, CDR2 SQIVND (reference sequence). The CDR3 sequence is CASSITGGETQYF. In DNA form, the CDR3 reads TGTGCCAGTAGTATAACAGGGGGAGAGACCCAGTACTTC.

V and J are TRBV7-9 and TRBJ2-7; D may correspond to TRBD1 or TRBD2 (5 bases each). This CDR3 is 12 amino acids long. V shed 5 bases and J shed 6 bases, with 11 bases lying between them. CDR1 is SEHNR, CDR2 FQNEAQ, per germline (reference sequence). CDR3: CASSQWDVEQYF. The CDR3 DNA sequence: TGTGCCAGCAGCCAATGGGACGTCGAGCAGTACTTC.

The rearrangement links TRBV5-4 to TRBJ2-7, with TRBD2 identical over 8 bases. Germline V gene lookup returns CDR1 SGHNT and CDR2 YYREEE (reference sequence). The CDR3 is 15 amino acids. V lost 0 bases to trimming and J lost 0 bases; unmatched junction nucleotides: 2. This CDR3 reads CASSLGLAGSYEQYF. CDR3 DNA sequence: TGTGCCAGCAGCTTGGGGCTAGCGGGCTCCTACGAGCAGTACTTC.

This chain links TRBV19 with TRBJ1-5; tentative D call: TRBD1 (6 bases). CDR3 length: 16 residues. The V gene's germline CDR1 is LNHDA and CDR2 SQIVND (reference sequence). V lost 1 base, J lost 0 bases, and 10 bases lay in between. The CDR3 nucleotides read TGTGCCAGTAGTATAGGAGGGACAAATAGCAATCAGCCCCAGCATTTT. Encoded protein: CASSIGGTNSNQPQHF.

The rearrangement links TRBV7-9 to TRBJ1-4; 7 bases fit TRBD1. Germline V CDR1 and CDR2: SEHNR, FQNEAQ (reference sequence). The ends lost 5 bases at V and 6 bases at J; junction bases unmatched: 18. CDR3 length: 18 amino acids. The CDR3 DNA reads TGTGCCAGCAGCCCCTCGGTGGGCAGGGGGAAGGGTGATGAAAAACTGTTTTTT. Translation: CASSPSVGRGKGDEKLFF. The variable domain in full, completed from reference TRBV7-9 and TRBJ1-4, reads DTGVSQNPRHKITKRGQNVTFRCDPISEHNRLYWYRQTLGQGPEFLTYFQNEAQLEKSRLLSDRFSAERPKGSFSTLEIQRTEQGDSAMYLCASSPSVGRGKGDEKLFFGSGTQLSVL.